The sample holds a few counts of the clone carrying this TCR beta chain. This sample is drawn from a study of blood T cell repertoires in COVID-19. Authors' data handling: Reference gene primer amplification yielded estimated nucleated cell counts. The repertoire was sequenced with immunoSEQ multiplex PCR; TCRdb's copy has only in-frame clones and lacks some. The V and J calls and clone size are taken from that table; D and trimming were inferred from the DNA. The sample consists of a few hundred thousand clones, 75% to 90% of them appearing once. The sample taken for sequencing was PBMCs or T cells enriched from blood (not recorded which). This TCR derives from a man aged 25 to 40 who had recovered from COVID-19.

CDR3 nucleotides: TGTGCCAGCAGTGACTCTGCAGGGGGATACAATGAGCAGTTCTTC. It yields the protein CASSDSAGGYNEQFF. V usage is TRBV6-4 and J usage is TRBJ2-1; 7 bases map to TRBD1. Trimming removed 0 bases from V and 4 bases from J; junction bases left unmatched: 3. Germline CDR1 is MRHNA and CDR2 is SNTAGT. The CDR3 runs 15 residues.